This paragraph reports one T cell receptor beta chain. The treatment was: oral pan-JAK inhibitor, 5-10 mg twice daily. V dropped 5 bases and J dropped 1 base, with 12 bases sitting between them. Germline V gene lookup returns CDR1 SGHAT and CDR2 FQNNGV. The CDR3 spans 14 residues. The data belong to a study of CD8+ T cells in alopecia areata. RNA was extracted and reverse transcribed into cDNA as the sequencing template. Sequenced by immunoSEQ multiplex PCR; TCRdb stores in-frame clones only, minus some. This sample has 150,000 or so clones, with around 50% found just once. This TCR was sampled from a human donor with alopecia areata. This sample comprised CD8+ T cells sorted from blood, obtained at week 4, from a patient treated with tofacitinib. The chain recombines TRBV11-2 with TRBJ2-7, with D unclear. The CDR3 DNA is TGTGCCAGCAGCCCGAGGACGGATTCCTACGAGCAGTACTTC. Residues: CASSPRTDSYEQYF. Full variable domain (rest looked up from reference TRBV11-2 and TRBJ2-7): EAGVAQSPRYKIIEKRQSVAFWCNPISGHATLYWYQQILGQGPKLLIQFQNNGVVDDSQLPKDRFSAERLKGVDSTLKIQPAKLEDSAVYLCASSPRTDSYEQYFGPGTRLTVT.